Following are 30 T cell receptor beta chains from one sample sequenced in a study of blood T cell repertoires in COVID-19. Assay: immunoSEQ multiplex PCR; the TCRdb copy retains only in-frame clones and omits some. The table has a few hundred thousand clones, 88% seen once; the top ten hold 1.5% to 2%. Sample: PBMCs or T cells enriched from blood (not recorded which). These TCRs come from a woman in her forties who had recovered from COVID-19.

The chain joins TRBV3-1 (or the pseudogene TRBV3-2) to TRBJ2-3; D unclear. The CDR3 is 13 amino acids. Deletions cut 1 base from V and 3 bases from J, with 5 bases between. Germline loops: CDR1 LGHDT, CDR2 YNNKEL (reference sequence). CDR3 loop: CASSQALTDTQYF. CDR3 sequence (DNA): TGTGCCAGCAGCCAAGCGTTAACAGATACGCAGTATTTT.

The rearrangement joins TRBV10-1 to TRBJ1-2; D gene unclear. The ends were cut back, 3 bases at V and 5 bases at J, with 7 bases in the middle. Germline lookup yields CDR1 WNHNN and CDR2 SYGVQD (reference sequence). The CDR3 contains 12 residues. In DNA form, the CDR3 reads TGCGCCAGCAGTGACAATTCATATGGCTACACCTTC. Protein: CASSDNSYGYTF.

CDR3 sequence reads: CASSFAGGGTEAFF. As DNA, the CDR3 is TGTGCCAGCAGTTTTGCCGGGGGTGGGACTGAAGCTTTCTTT. V and J are TRBV27 and TRBJ1-1, with a possible D match to TRBD1 (5 bases). CDR1 is MNHEY, CDR2 SMNVEV, per germline (reference sequence). The V end was cut by 3 bases, the J end by 5 bases, with 13 bases between. The CDR3 covers 14 residues.

The V call is TRBV27, the J call TRBJ1-2, with 8 nucleotides matching TRBD1. Trimming cost V 6 bases and J 8 bases; bases outside gene matches: 14. CDR1 is MNHEY and CDR2 is SMNVEV in the germline V gene (reference sequence). This CDR3 is built from 15 residues. DNA for the CDR3: TGTGCCAGCAGCCGTCGTACGACAGGGGAGGAAGGCTACACCTTC. It encodes CASSRRTTGEEGYTF.

This clone occurred once. The chain couples TRBV7-9 to TRBJ1-3; possible D gene TRBD1, 5 bases. V dropped 1 base and J dropped 7 bases, with 20 bases sitting between them. The CDR3 covers 17 residues. Germline V CDR1 and CDR2: SEHNR, FQNEAQ (reference sequence). The DNA of the CDR3 is TGTGCCAGCAGCTTAGGCCCGCGGGAAGGGGACGGGAACACCATATATTTT. This codes for CASSLGPREGDGNTIYF.

The chain couples TRBV27 to TRBJ1-1; D is uncertain. This CDR3 has 14 amino acids. The germline CDR1 and CDR2 sequences are MNHEY and SMNVEV (reference sequence). Trimming pared 6 bases from V and 0 bases from J, leaving 11 bases between. The CDR3 nucleotides are TGTGCCAGCAGGATAGTGCCTCTGAACACTGAAGCTTTCTTT. Its translation is CASRIVPLNTEAFF.

The chain is built from TRBV7-9 and TRBJ2-1, with 10 nucleotides matching TRBD2. There are 15 residues in the CDR3. Germline V gives CDR1 SEHNR, CDR2 FQNEAQ (reference sequence). V trimming: 1 base; J trimming: 8 bases; junction bases outside the gene matches: 5. CDR3 protein: CASSLGLAGVHEQFF. In DNA, the CDR3 is TGTGCCAGCAGCTTAGGTCTAGCGGGAGTCCATGAGCAGTTCTTC.

This clone came up once. An end of the junction does not agree with germline; a read error may underlie this. The chain joins TRBV3-1 (or the pseudogene TRBV3-2) to TRBJ2-2, with 10 bases matching TRBD2. The CDR3 is 14 residues long. Germline V gene sequence: CDR1 LGHDT, CDR2 YNNKEL (reference sequence). The DNA of the CDR3 is TGTGCCAGCAGCCAATATTCAGCGGGAGGGGGGCTGTTTTTT. The encoded protein is CASSQYSAGGGLFF.

The V call is TRBV7-6, the J call TRBJ2-3; tentatively, D is TRBD2 (5 bases). The CDR3 consists of 16 residues. Trimming took off 5 bases at V and 3 bases at J, with 18 bases between the two ends. Germline CDR1 reads SGHVS; CDR2 reads FNYEAQ. CDR3 DNA sequence: TGTGCCAGCAGCCGCCCCCCGGGGATTTTAACAGATACGCAGTATTTT. This translates into CASSRPPGILTDTQYF.

The chain links TRBV3-1 (or the pseudogene TRBV3-2) to TRBJ1-1; D remains ambiguous. V lost 4 bases and J 5 bases, leaving 14 bases between the germline ends. The length of the CDR3 is 14 residues. Per germline, CDR1 LGHDT and CDR2 YNNKEL (reference sequence). This CDR3 reads CASSPRSMETEAFF. The DNA for the CDR3 is TGTGCCAGCAGCCCGCGATCGATGGAGACTGAAGCTTTCTTT.

J is TRBJ1-6 and V is TRBV5-1; possible D gene TRBD1, 6 bases. Germline V gene lookup returns CDR1 SGHRS and CDR2 YFSETQ. The CDR3 has 14 residues. V was pared by 2 bases and J by 6 bases, with 9 bases between. CDR3 nucleotides: TGCGCCAGCAGCTTCACAGGGACTAATTCACCCCTCCACTTT. Translated, it gives CASSFTGTNSPLHF.

J is TRBJ2-7 and V is TRBV27; 8 nucleotides agree with TRBD2. Germline lookup yields CDR1 MNHEY and CDR2 SMNVEV (reference sequence). This CDR3 comprises 14 residues. J lost 2 bases, V lost 8 bases, and 8 bases had no gene match. This CDR3 is CASRLVAGPYEQYF. The CDR3 DNA sequence: TGTGCCAGCCGATTGGTAGCGGGACCCTACGAGCAGTACTTC.

The chain is built from TRBV19 and TRBJ1-2, with D hard to call. The CDR3 is 12 residues long. Germline V lookup: CDR1 LNHDA, CDR2 SQIVND (reference sequence). The V gene lost 7 bases and the J gene lost 8 bases, with 14 bases spanning the gap. This chain's CDR3 is CASTERRQGYTF. The CDR3 bases are TGTGCCAGTACAGAGAGGAGGCAAGGCTACACCTTC.

The chain uses TRBV3-1 (or the pseudogene TRBV3-2) and TRBJ2-2; a weak D match, TRBD2 (6 bases). The CDR3 loop spans 15 amino acids. Germline-derived CDR1 and CDR2 are LGHDT and YNNKEL (reference sequence). V lost 4 bases to trimming and J lost 7 bases, with 16 bases between them. The CDR3 nucleotides read TGTGCCAGCAGCCGCTCTAGCGCCGCACTCGGGGAGCTGTTTTTT. It codes for CASSRSSAALGELFF.

DNA for the CDR3: TGTGCCAGCAGTCTGACAGGGGGCTCGTCTGGAAACACCATATATTTT. Protein sequence: CASSLTGGSSGNTIYF. The chain employs TRBV2 and TRBJ1-3, with 10 bases fitting TRBD1. The ends lost 5 bases at V and 1 base at J; junction bases unmatched: 5. The CDR3 spans 16 residues. Germline V CDR1 and CDR2: SNHLY, FYNNEI.

This clone was recorded once. The genes are TRBV10-3 and TRBJ2-3; TRBD2 agrees at 14 bases. Losses at the gene ends were 3 bases for V and 4 bases for J; bases not matched to a gene: 6. Germline CDR1 ENHRY, CDR2 SYGVKD. The CDR3 extends over 17 amino acids. The CDR3 DNA is TGTGCCATCAGTGAAGGAACGGGACTAGCGGGAGCAGATACGCAGTATTTT. This translates into CAISEGTGLAGADTQYF.

The chain couples TRBV20-1 to TRBJ2-1, with D unclear. The CDR3 is 14 amino acids. The germline V gene encodes CDR1 DFQATT and CDR2 SNEGSKA (reference sequence). Trimming removed 3 bases from V and 0 bases from J, with 9 bases in between. The CDR3, as DNA: TGCAGTGCTAGTGTCGCGAACTCCTACAATGAGCAGTTCTTC. It encodes CSASVANSYNEQFF.

This rearrangement joins TRBV4-1 to TRBJ2-4; 9 nucleotides agree with TRBD1. This CDR3 has 15 amino acids. Germline-derived CDR1 and CDR2 are MGHRA and YSYEKL. The trim removed 6 bases at V and 8 bases at J, leaving 11 bases unmatched. The DNA of the CDR3 is TGCGCCAGCAGACTCTTCCCGGGACAGGGTGACATTCAGTACTTC. Protein product: CASRLFPGQGDIQYF.

The chain uses TRBV4-3 and TRBJ2-1, with 9 bases that match TRBD2. The V gene's germline CDR1 is LGHNA and CDR2 YSLEER. V was clipped by 0 bases and J by 9 bases; unmatched bases: 15. The CDR3 spans 18 residues. CDR3 sequence reads: CASSQDGPSGVGVSEQFF. DNA for the CDR3: TGCGCCAGCAGCCAAGATGGGCCTAGCGGGGTCGGGGTTTCTGAGCAGTTCTTC.

This clone appeared once. The V and J genes are TRBV30 and TRBJ1-2; 8 bases are a match to TRBD1. The V segment lost 0 bases and the J segment 6 bases; nucleotides outside the gene matches: 6. Germline V lookup: CDR1 GTSNPN, CDR2 SVGIG (reference sequence). This CDR3 has 14 residues. CDR3 residues: CAWSVQGRGHGYTF. The CDR3 DNA is TGTGCCTGGAGTGTACAGGGCAGGGGGCATGGCTACACCTTC. Filled out from reference TRBV30 and TRBJ1-2, the complete variable domain reads SQTIHQWPATLVQPVGSPLSLECTVEGTSNPNLYWYRQAAGRGLQLLFYSVGIGQISSEVPQNLSASRPQDRQFILSSKKLLLSDSGFYLCAWSVQGRGHGYTFGSGTRLTVV.

The rearrangement links TRBV5-1 to TRBJ2-7; 7 positions match TRBD1. Germline loops: CDR1 SGHRS, CDR2 YFSETQ. CDR3 length equals 13 residues. The trim removed 2 bases at V and 6 bases at J, leaving 5 bases unmatched. The CDR3 loop reads CASSLRGGGEQYF. The CDR3 nucleotides are TGCGCCAGCAGCTTAAGAGGGGGCGGCGAGCAGTACTTC.

The chain uses TRBV7-6 and TRBJ1-1; a weak D match, TRBD1 (6 bases). The CDR3 has 17 amino acids. V was trimmed by 1 base and J by 0 bases, leaving 15 bases between them. CDR1 is SGHVS and CDR2 is FNYEAQ in the germline V gene. The CDR3 here is CASSLGEQGDMNTEAFF. DNA of the CDR3: TGTGCCAGCAGCTTAGGGGAACAGGGAGACATGAACACTGAAGCTTTCTTT.

The chain recombines TRBV5-1 with TRBJ2-1; D not resolved. The V gene's germline CDR1 is SGHRS and CDR2 YFSETQ. The ends were cut back, 2 bases at V and 4 bases at J, with 7 bases in the middle. CDR3 length equals 13 residues. The CDR3 reads CASSLALYNEQFF. CDR3 nucleotides: TGCGCCAGCAGCTTAGCTTTGTACAATGAGCAGTTCTTC.

The chain joins TRBV19 to TRBJ1-3, with TRBD1 matching over 7 bases. The J segment lost 0 bases and the V segment lost 8 bases, leaving 10 bases of the junction unmatched. The CDR3 covers 16 residues. Germline lookup yields CDR1 LNHDA and CDR2 SQIVND (reference sequence). The chain's CDR3 is CASSRDRPLSGNTIYF. The CDR3 region has the DNA TGTGCCAGTTCGAGGGACAGACCTCTCTCTGGAAACACCATATATTTT.

This clone was detected a few times. The V gene is TRBV2, the J gene TRBJ1-5; no firm D call. CDR1 and CDR2 (germline): SNHLY, FYNNEI. V gave up 7 bases and J gave up 9 bases, with 19 bases separating them. The CDR3 spans 14 residues. CDR3 coding DNA: TGTGCCAGCAATGATGGCGGAAGTTGGAGGCCCCAGCATTTT. Amino acid sequence: CASNDGGSWRPQHF.

The V and J genes are TRBV5-4 and TRBJ2-1, with 7 bases lining up with TRBD2. Per germline, CDR1 SGHNT and CDR2 YYREEE (reference sequence). Germline trimming cut 6 bases from V and 2 bases from J; bases unmatched to any gene: 5. The CDR3 contains 14 residues. The DNA of the CDR3 is TGTGCCAGCAAACCTAGCGGAACCTACAATGAGCAGTTCTTC. Amino acid sequence: CASKPSGTYNEQFF.

This CDR3 reads CASSLDRGLNSPLHF. The CDR3 nucleotides are TGTGCCAGCAGCTTGGACAGGGGGTTGAATTCACCCCTCCACTTT. The genes are TRBV5-8 and TRBJ1-6; 8 bases align to TRBD1. The germline V gene has CDR1 SGHTS and CDR2 YDEGEE. The trim removed 0 bases at V and 7 bases at J, leaving 3 bases unmatched. This CDR3 contains 15 residues.

J is TRBJ1-3 and V is TRBV6-5, with D unresolved. This CDR3 has 14 amino acids. CDR1 is MNHEY and CDR2 is SVGAGI in the germline V gene. Trimming stripped 4 bases from V and 0 bases from J, with 7 bases between. The CDR3 DNA is TGTGCCAGCAGTTTACAGCTCTCTGGAAACACCATATATTTT. Translation gives CASSLQLSGNTIYF.

The chain couples TRBV30 to TRBJ1-2, with unresolved D. The CDR3 contains 13 residues. Germline V gene lookup returns CDR1 GTSNPN and CDR2 SVGIG (reference sequence). V was cut by 0 bases and J by 1 base, with 6 bases left in between. This CDR3 reads CAWSVFSNYGYTF. CDR3 DNA: TGTGCCTGGAGTGTATTCAGTAACTATGGCTACACCTTC. Full variable domain (rest looked up from reference TRBV30 and TRBJ1-2): SQTIHQWPATLVQPVGSPLSLECTVEGTSNPNLYWYRQAAGRGLQLLFYSVGIGQISSEVPQNLSASRPQDRQFILSSKKLLLSDSGFYLCAWSVFSNYGYTFGSGTRLTVV.

V usage is TRBV29-1 and J usage is TRBJ2-7; 15 bases map to TRBD2. The length of the CDR3 is 14 residues. CDR1 SQVTM and CDR2 ANQGSEA come from the germline V gene. CDR3 amino acids: CSGTSGRRFGEQYF. In DNA, the CDR3 is TGCAGTGGGACTAGCGGGAGGCGTTTTGGCGAGCAGTACTTC.